This T cell receptor (beta chain) was profiled in a study of shared clonotypes between healthy human individuals. Method: immunoSEQ multiplex PCR; TCRdb's copy keeps in-frame clones and lacks some. The sample has over a million clones, 98% seen once; the top ten hold roughly 0.42%. The V and J ends lost 0 bases and 2 bases respectively, with 12 bases between them. Germline V lookup: CDR1 GTSNPN, CDR2 SVGIG (reference sequence). The CDR3 is 15 residues long. Source material: naive CD4+ T cells sorted from blood. Indicated subset: CD45RA+ positively selected. The receptor was isolated from a man in his thirties or forties in good health. The V call is TRBV30, the J call TRBJ2-3, with unresolved D. This chain's CDR3 is CAWSVLWGTTDTQYF. CDR3 sequence (DNA): TGTGCCTGGAGTGTACTGTGGGGAACCACAGATACGCAGTATTTT.